The present entry profiles one T cell receptor beta chain with its context. Data came from immunoSEQ multiplex PCR; TCRdb stores just in-frame clones and leaves some out. The table has fewer than 200,000 clones, 82% seen once. Between the trimmed V and J ends, which lost 2 bases and 7 bases, there was a span of 15 bases. CDR1 and CDR2 from the germline V gene are SGHDN and FVKESK. The CDR3 sequence is 15 residues long. The data originate from a study of blood T cell repertoires in COVID-19. This sequence originates from a middle-aged woman with COVID-19, enrolled during active disease. The V call is TRBV14, the J call TRBJ2-1; D is perhaps TRBD2 (7 bases). Material for sequencing was peripheral blood. This CDR3 reads CASSQLEGGRNEQFF. The CDR3 DNA follows: TGTGCCAGCAGCCAACTTGAGGGGGGGCGGAATGAGCAGTTCTTC.